A single sample gave rise to the 15 T cell receptor beta chains below, sequenced in a study of Ad26.COV2.S vaccination and SARS-CoV-2 variants. Treatment meaning: over 15 received Ad26.COV2.S at low or high dose, single or two shots; roughly five received placebo; per-sample allocation not given. Samples analyzed were those drawn on day 63 after the first vaccine or placebo injection. Assay used: immunoSEQ multiplex PCR; TCRdb lists only in-frame clones, some missing. The data hold 400,000 to 450,000 clones, with 90% observed a single time. Sample: peripheral blood, taken in a trial of Ad26.COV2.S vaccine versus placebo. The origin of the receptors is a person aged 18-60 years who received the Ad26.COV2.S COVID-19 vaccine or a placebo.

The sample holds one count of this clone. V is TRBV5-1 and J is TRBJ2-7; 11 positions match TRBD2. The CDR3 extends over 15 amino acids. CDR1 and CDR2 (germline): SGHRS, YFSETQ. J was trimmed by 8 bases and V by 4 bases; bases with no gene match: 11. The CDR3 sequence is CASSPALAGVSKQYF. Written as DNA, the CDR3 is TGCGCCAGCAGCCCGGCACTAGCGGGAGTCAGTAAGCAGTACTTC.

The chain is built from TRBV7-2 and TRBJ2-7; perhaps D is TRBD1 or TRBD2 (5 bases each). Germline CDR1 and CDR2: SGHTA and FQGNSA. V shed 1 base and J shed 0 bases, with 16 bases lying between them. The CDR3 contains 17 residues. DNA of the CDR3: TGTGCCAGCAGCTTAGGGGGACGAGGGTGGGGCTCCTACGAGCAGTACTTC. Protein product: CASSLGGRGWGSYEQYF.

The chain joins TRBV5-1 to TRBJ2-1; D might be TRBD1 (6 bases). The germline V and J ends were trimmed by 3 bases and 2 bases, with 12 bases remaining between them. The germline CDR1 and CDR2 sequences are SGHRS and YFSETQ. The CDR3 contains 15 residues. DNA of the CDR3: TGCGCCAGCAGCTCCCAAGGACAGACCTACAATGAGCAGTTCTTC. Residues: CASSSQGQTYNEQFF.

The chain joins TRBV7-3 to TRBJ2-1; TRBD2 matches at 11 bases. The V gene end was trimmed by 5 bases and the J gene end by 3 bases; junction bases not matched to a gene: 6. This CDR3 spans 16 amino acids. CDR1 is SGHTA, CDR2 FQGTGA, per germline. The chain's CDR3 is CASSPLAGESYNEQFF. The CDR3 DNA reads as TGTGCCAGCAGCCCACTAGCGGGAGAGAGCTACAATGAGCAGTTCTTC.

V and J are TRBV6-1 and TRBJ1-2, with D possibly matching TRBD1 (5 bases). Trimming stripped 6 bases from V and 6 bases from J, with 11 bases between. Germline V gives CDR1 MNHNS, CDR2 SASEGT. The CDR3 is made up of 12 amino acids. In nucleotides, the CDR3 is TGTGCCAGCAGCCCCCTGGGGGATGGCTACACCTTC. It encodes CASSPLGDGYTF.

This clone has just one count. This CDR3 is CASSQGTENTEAFF. CDR3 coding DNA: TGCGCCAGCAGCCAAGGGACCGAGAACACTGAAGCTTTCTTT. The rearrangement uses TRBV4-1 and TRBJ1-1; D gene ambiguous. This CDR3 contains 14 residues. The V gene lost 1 base and the J gene lost 1 base, with 7 bases spanning the gap. Germline CDR1 reads MGHRA; CDR2 reads YSYEKL.

This rearrangement joins TRBV3-1 (or the pseudogene TRBV3-2) to TRBJ1-2; D may be TRBD1 (6 bases). Trimming pared 1 base from V and 8 bases from J, leaving 11 bases between. Per germline, CDR1 LGHDT and CDR2 YNNKEL (reference sequence). The CDR3 sequence is 13 residues long. CDR3 sequence: CASSQGSGAGYTF. Written as DNA, the CDR3 is TGTGCCAGCAGCCAAGGCTCAGGGGCCGGCTACACCTTC.

This clone turned up a few times. This rearrangement joins TRBV6-6 to TRBJ2-7; D unclear. The germline V and J ends were trimmed by 2 bases and 0 bases, with 8 bases remaining between them. Germline values: CDR1 MNHNY, CDR2 SVGAGI (reference sequence). The length of the CDR3 is 14 residues. CDR3 in DNA: TGTGCCAGCAGTTACAGGGAAAGCTCCTACGAGCAGTACTTC. Its translation: CASSYRESSYEQYF.

The chain links TRBV18 to TRBJ2-1; D ambiguous. The CDR3 covers 14 residues. Trimming left V 3 bases short and J 7 bases short, with 13 bases between. Germline assignment: CDR1 KGHSH and CDR2 LQKENI. CDR3 nucleotide sequence: TGTGCCAGCTCACCGATACTCGAAACAAATGAGCAGTTCTTC. Residues: CASSPILETNEQFF.

The gene calls are TRBV4-3 and TRBJ1-4, with 9 bases identical to TRBD1. The CDR3 length is 17 residues. Germline-derived CDR1 and CDR2 are LGHNA and YSLEER. V lost 0 bases and J lost 7; bases outside the gene matches: 9. CDR3 amino acids: CASSQDVPGQGSEKLFF. The CDR3 nucleotides read TGCGCCAGCAGCCAAGACGTGCCGGGACAGGGAAGTGAAAAACTGTTTTTT.

CDR3 nucleotide sequence: TGTGCCAGCAGCCAAGGACTAGCGGGAGTATTTGTGACCCAGTACTTC. It yields the protein CASSQGLAGVFVTQYF. V usage is TRBV3-1 (or the pseudogene TRBV3-2) and J usage is TRBJ2-5, with TRBD2 matching 12 bases. J lost 7 bases, V lost 1 base, and 7 bases had no gene match. This CDR3 is 16 amino acids long. Germline loops: CDR1 LGHDT, CDR2 YNNKEL (reference sequence).

The chain links TRBV5-1 to TRBJ1-2; 8 bases match TRBD1. Germline V lookup: CDR1 SGHRS, CDR2 YFSETQ. This CDR3 region has 15 residues. V dropped 3 bases and J dropped 4; count of bases not matched to a gene: 8. The CDR3 DNA reads as TGCGCCAGCAGCTCCGGGGCAGGGGGCGCCTATGGCTACACCTTC. This encodes CASSSGAGGAYGYTF.

The V and J genes are TRBV19 and TRBJ2-7; 8 nucleotides line up with TRBD2. The V gene's germline CDR1 is LNHDA and CDR2 SQIVND (reference sequence). This CDR3 spans 17 amino acids. Trimming took 5 bases from V and 0 from J; bases not matched to a gene: 12. The DNA of the CDR3 is TGTGCCAGTAGTGCCTTCGGAGCGGGGGCGTACTCCTACGAGCAGTACTTC. Amino acids: CASSAFGAGAYSYEQYF.

The chain couples TRBV6-5 to TRBJ1-1; 9 nucleotides match TRBD1. The germline gives CDR1 MNHEY, CDR2 SVGAGI. There are 14 residues in the CDR3. V was pared by 5 bases and J by 0 bases, with 1 base of the junction left unmatched. Here the CDR3 reads CASSRDRVNTEAFF. In DNA, the CDR3 is TGTGCCAGCAGTAGGGACAGGGTGAACACTGAAGCTTTCTTT.

V gene TRBV5-6 combines with J gene TRBJ1-5; D is unresolved. V shed 2 bases and J shed 4 bases, with 4 bases lying between them. The germline gives CDR1 SGHDT, CDR2 YYEEEE. The CDR3 has 12 residues. CDR3 sequence reads: CASSLVNQPQHF. For the CDR3, the DNA is TGTGCCAGCAGCTTAGTGAATCAGCCCCAGCATTTT.